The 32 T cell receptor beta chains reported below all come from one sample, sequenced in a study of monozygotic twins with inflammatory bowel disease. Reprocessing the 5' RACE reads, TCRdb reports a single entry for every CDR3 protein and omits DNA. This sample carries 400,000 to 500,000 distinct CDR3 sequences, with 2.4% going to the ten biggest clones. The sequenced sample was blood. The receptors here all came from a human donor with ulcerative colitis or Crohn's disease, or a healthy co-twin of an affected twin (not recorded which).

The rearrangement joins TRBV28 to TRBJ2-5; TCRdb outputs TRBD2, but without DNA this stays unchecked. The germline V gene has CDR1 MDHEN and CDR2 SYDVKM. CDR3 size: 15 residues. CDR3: CASSLSGLSRETQYF. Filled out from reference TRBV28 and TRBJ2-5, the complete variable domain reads DVKVTQSSRYLVKRTGEKVFLECVQDMDHENMFWYRQDPGLGLRLIYFSYDVKMKEKGDIPEGYSVSREKKERFSLILESASTNQTSMYLCASSLSGLSRETQYFGPGTRLLVL.

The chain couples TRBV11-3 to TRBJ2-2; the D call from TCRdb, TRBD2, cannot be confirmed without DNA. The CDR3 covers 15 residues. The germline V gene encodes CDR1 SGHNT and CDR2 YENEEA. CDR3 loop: CASSRAGPNTGELFF. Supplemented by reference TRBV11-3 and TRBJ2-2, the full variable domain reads EAGVVQSPRYKIIEKKQPVAFWCNPISGHNTLYWYLQNLGQGPELLIRYENEEAVDDSQLPKDRFSAERLKGVDSTLKIQPAELGDSAVYLCASSRAGPNTGELFFGEGSRLTVL.

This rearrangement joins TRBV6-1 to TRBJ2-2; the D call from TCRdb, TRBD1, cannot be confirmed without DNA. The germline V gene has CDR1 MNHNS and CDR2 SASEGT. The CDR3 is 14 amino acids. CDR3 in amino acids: CASARSGGVGELFF.

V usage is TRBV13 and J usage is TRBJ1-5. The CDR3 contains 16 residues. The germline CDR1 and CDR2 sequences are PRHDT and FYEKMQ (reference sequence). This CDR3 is CASSLGRNYSNQPQHF.

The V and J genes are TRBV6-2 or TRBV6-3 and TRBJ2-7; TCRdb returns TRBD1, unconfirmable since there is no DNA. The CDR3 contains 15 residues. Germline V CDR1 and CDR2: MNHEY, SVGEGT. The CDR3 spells CASNNRGQLSYEQYF.

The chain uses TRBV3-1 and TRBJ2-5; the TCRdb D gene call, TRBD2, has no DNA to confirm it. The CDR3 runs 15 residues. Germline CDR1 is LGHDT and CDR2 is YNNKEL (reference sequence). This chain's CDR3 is CASSQDLAGKETQYF.

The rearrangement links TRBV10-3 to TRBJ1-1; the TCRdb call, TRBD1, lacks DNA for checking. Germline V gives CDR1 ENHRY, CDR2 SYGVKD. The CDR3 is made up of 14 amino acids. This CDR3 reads CAISEWGASSEAFF.

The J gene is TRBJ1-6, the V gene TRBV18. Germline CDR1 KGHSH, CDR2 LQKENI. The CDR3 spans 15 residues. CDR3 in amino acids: CASSPRDFYNSPLHF.

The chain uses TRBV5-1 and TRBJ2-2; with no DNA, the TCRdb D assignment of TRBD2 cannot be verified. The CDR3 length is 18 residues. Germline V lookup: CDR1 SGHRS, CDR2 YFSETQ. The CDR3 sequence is CASSLVPAGGPNTGELFF.

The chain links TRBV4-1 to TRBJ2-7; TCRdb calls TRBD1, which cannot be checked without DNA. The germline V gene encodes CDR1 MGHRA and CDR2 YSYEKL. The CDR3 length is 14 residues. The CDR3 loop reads CASSQGRVAYEQYF.

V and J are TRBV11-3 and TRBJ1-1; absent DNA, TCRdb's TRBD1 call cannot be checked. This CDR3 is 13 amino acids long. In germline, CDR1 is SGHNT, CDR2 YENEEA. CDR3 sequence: CASSRGPNTEAFF.

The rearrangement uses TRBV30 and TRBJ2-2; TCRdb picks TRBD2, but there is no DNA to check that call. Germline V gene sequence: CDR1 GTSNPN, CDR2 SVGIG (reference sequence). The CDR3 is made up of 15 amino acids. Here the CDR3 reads CAWSEGAGGPRELFF.

The CDR3 sequence is CASSQGPSNQPQHF. The chain is built from TRBV3-1 and TRBJ1-5. The CDR3 has 14 residues. Germline V gene data show CDR1 as LGHDT and CDR2 as YNNKEL (reference sequence).

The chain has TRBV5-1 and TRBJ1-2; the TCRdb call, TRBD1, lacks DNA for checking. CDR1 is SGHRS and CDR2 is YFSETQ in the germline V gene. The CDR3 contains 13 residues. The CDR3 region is CASSMTGSGGYTF. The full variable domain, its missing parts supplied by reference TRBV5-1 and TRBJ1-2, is KAGVTQTPRYLIKTRGQQVTLSCSPISGHRSVSWYQQTPGQGLQFLFEYFSETQRNKGNFPGRFSGRQFSNSRSEMNVSTLELGDSALYLCASSMTGSGGYTFGSGTRLTVV.

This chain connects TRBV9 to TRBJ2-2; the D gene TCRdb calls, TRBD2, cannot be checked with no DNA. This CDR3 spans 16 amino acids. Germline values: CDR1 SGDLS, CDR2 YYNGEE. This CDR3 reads CASSVGLAGWTGELFF.

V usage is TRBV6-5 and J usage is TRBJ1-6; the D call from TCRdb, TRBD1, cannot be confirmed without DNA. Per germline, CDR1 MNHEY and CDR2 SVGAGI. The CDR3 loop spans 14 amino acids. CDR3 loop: CASSYGTGDGALHF.

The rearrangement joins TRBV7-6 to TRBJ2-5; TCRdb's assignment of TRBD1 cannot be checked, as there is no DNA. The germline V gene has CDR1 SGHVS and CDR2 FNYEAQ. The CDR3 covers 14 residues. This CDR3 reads CASSQARGGETQYF.

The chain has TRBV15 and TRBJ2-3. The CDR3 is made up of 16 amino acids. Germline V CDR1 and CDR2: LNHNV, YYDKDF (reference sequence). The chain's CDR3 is CATSRDSAGSSDTQYF.

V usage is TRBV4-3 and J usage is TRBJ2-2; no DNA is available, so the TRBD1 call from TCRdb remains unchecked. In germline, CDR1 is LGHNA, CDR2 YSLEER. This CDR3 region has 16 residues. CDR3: CASNPGQGDSTGELFF.

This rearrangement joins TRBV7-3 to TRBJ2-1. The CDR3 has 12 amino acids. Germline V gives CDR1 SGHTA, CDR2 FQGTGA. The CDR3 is CASSSSLNEQFF.

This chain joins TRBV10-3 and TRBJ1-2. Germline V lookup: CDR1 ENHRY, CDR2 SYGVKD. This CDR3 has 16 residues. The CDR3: CTISRDKGRAGYGYTF.

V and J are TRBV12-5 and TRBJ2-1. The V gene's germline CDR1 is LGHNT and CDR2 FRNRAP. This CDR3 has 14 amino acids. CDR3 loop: CASGLGLTYNEQFF.

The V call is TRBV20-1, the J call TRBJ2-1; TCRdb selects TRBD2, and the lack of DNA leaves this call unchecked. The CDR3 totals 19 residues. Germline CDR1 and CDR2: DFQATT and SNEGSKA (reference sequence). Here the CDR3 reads CSAREPLGTSGRSYNEQFF.

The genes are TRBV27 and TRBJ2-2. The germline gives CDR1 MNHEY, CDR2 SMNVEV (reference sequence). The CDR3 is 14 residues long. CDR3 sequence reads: CASEARWGTGELFF.

The CDR3 protein is CASRGQGATSNYGYTF. This rearrangement joins TRBV6-2 or TRBV6-3 to TRBJ1-2; TCRdb indicates TRBD1, and absent DNA this call remains unverified. Germline V CDR1 and CDR2: MNHEY, SVGEGT. The CDR3 has 16 residues.

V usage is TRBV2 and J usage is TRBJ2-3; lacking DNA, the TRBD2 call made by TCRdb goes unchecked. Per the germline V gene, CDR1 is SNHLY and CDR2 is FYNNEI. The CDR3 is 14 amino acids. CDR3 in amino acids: CASSGEGWSDTQYF.

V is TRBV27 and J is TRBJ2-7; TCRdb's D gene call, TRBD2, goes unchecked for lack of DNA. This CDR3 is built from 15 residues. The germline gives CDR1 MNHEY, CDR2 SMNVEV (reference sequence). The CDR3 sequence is CASRSQGPSLYEQYF.

CDR3 residues: CASSSPGFEAFF. The chain is built from TRBV7-2 and TRBJ1-1; as DNA is missing, the TRBD1 call by TCRdb cannot be tested. Germline CDR1 and CDR2: SGHTA and FQGNSA. The CDR3 is made up of 12 amino acids.

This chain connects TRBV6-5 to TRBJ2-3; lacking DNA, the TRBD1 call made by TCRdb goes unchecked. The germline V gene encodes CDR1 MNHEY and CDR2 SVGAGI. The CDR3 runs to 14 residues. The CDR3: CASSYGGGTDTQYF.

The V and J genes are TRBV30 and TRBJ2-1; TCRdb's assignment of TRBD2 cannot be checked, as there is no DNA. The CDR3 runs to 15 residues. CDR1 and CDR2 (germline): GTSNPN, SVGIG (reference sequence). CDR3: CAWSWTSGGLSEQFF.

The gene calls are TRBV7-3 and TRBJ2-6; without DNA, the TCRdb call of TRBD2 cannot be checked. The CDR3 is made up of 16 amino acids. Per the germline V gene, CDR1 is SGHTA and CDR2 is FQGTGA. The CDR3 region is CASSLDGRGGANVLTF.

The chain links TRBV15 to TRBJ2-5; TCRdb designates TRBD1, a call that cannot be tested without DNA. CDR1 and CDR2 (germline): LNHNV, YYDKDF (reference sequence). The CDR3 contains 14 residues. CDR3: CATSRGQLGETQYF.